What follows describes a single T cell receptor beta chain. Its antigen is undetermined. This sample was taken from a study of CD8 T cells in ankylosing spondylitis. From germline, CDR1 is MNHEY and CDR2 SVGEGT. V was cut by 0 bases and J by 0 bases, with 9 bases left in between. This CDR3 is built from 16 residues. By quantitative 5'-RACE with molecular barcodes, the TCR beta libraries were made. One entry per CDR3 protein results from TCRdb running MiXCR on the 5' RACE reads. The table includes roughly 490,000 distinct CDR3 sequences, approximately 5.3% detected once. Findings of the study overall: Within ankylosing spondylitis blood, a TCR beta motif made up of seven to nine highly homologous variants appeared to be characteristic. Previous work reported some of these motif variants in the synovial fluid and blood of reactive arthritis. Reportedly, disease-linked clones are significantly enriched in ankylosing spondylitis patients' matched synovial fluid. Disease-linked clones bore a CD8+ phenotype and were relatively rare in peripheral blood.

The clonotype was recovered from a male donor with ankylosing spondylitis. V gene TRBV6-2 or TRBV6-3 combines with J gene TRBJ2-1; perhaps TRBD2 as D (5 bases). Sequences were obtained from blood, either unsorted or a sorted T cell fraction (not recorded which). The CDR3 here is CASSYSPGSSYNEQFF. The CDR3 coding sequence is TGTGCCAGCAGTTACTCTCCGGGAAGCTCCTACAATGAGCAGTTCTTC.